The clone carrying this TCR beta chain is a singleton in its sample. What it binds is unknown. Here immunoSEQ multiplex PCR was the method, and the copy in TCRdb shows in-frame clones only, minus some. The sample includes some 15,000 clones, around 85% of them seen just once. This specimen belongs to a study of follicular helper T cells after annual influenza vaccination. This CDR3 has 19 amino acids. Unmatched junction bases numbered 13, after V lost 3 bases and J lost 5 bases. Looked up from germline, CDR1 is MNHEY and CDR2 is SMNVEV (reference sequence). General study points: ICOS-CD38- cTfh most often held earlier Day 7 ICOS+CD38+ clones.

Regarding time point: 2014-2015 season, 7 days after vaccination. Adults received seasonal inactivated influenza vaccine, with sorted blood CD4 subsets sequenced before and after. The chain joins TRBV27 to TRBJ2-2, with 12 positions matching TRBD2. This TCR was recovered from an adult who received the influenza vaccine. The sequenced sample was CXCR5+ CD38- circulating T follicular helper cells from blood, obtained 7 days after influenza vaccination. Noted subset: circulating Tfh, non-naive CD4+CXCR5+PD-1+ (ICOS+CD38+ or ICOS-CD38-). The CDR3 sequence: CASSFVQGRLAGETGELFF. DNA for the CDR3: TGTGCCAGCAGTTTTGTCCAGGGGCGACTAGCGGGAGAAACCGGGGAGCTGTTTTTT.